These T cell receptor beta chains were read from a single sample in a study of cytomegalovirus exposure and HLA in healthy donors. Data came from immunoSEQ multiplex PCR; TCRdb stores just in-frame clones and leaves some out. This table holds about 220,000 clones, about 93% found once. Sequenced input: PBMCs. The receptor source for this set is a woman aged 18-29 years in good health and CMV-seronegative. Each CDR3 is given with its conserved first and last residue. Fields, in order: CDR3 protein, CDR3 DNA, CDR3 length, D gene, J gene, clone size, V gene. A D gene is named only where the DNA matches it firmly. Some rows mark clone size as missing; the rest say once, few, many or name a class of expanded clone.

CDR3: CASSLAGNTEAFF; DNA: TGTGCCAGCAGCTTAGCAGGGAACACTGAAGCTTTCTTT; length: 13; D: -; J: TRBJ1-1; size: -; V: TRBV11-2
CDR3: CASSLAAGIREKLFF; DNA: TGTGCCAGCAGCTTGGCGGCAGGGATACGAGAAAAACTGTTTTTT; length: 15; D: -; J: TRBJ1-4; size: -; V: TRBV5-5
CDR3: CASGTGGGGEAFF; DNA: TGTGCCAGCGGTACAGGGGGCGGTGGTGAAGCTTTCTTT; length: 13; D: TRBD1; J: TRBJ1-1; size: -; V: TRBV7-3
CDR3: CASSLDRHNSPLHF; DNA: TGTGCCAGCAGTTTGGACAGGCATAATTCACCCCTCCACTTT; length: 14; D: TRBD1; J: TRBJ1-6; size: once; V: TRBV28
CDR3: CATDRGPPYEQYF; DNA: TGTGCCACAGACAGGGGGCCTCCCTACGAGCAGTACTTC; length: 13; D: TRBD1; J: TRBJ2-7; size: -; V: TRBV10-3
CDR3: CASSSQNSYEQYF; DNA: TGTGCCAGCAGCTCCCAGAATTCCTACGAGCAGTACTTC; length: 13; D: -; J: TRBJ2-7; size: -; V: TRBV7-2
CDR3: CASSWDRGEGEKLFF; DNA: TGTGCCAGCAGCTGGGACAGGGGTGAAGGTGAAAAACTGTTTTTT; length: 15; D: TRBD1; J: TRBJ1-4; size: -; V: TRBV7-9
CDR3: CASSQVVSATGELFF; DNA: TGTGCCAGCAGCCAAGTAGTATCCGCCACCGGGGAGCTGTTTTTT; length: 15; D: -; J: TRBJ2-2; size: -; V: TRBV14
CDR3: CAWKRDPVAYNSPLHF; DNA: TGTGCCTGGAAGAGGGATCCGGTGGCCTATAATTCACCCCTCCACTTT; length: 16; D: -; J: TRBJ1-6; size: -; V: TRBV30
CDR3: CAWSVSLASRDEQFF; DNA: TGTGCCTGGAGTGTATCACTAGCTAGTAGGGATGAGCAGTTCTTC; length: 15; D: -; J: TRBJ2-1; size: -; V: TRBV30
CDR3: CASSSTSTVATDTQYF; DNA: TGCGCCAGCAGCTCAACTAGCACTGTAGCCACAGATACGCAGTATTTT; length: 16; D: -; J: TRBJ2-3; size: -; V: TRBV5-1
CDR3: CASSSETAYEQYF; DNA: TGTGCCAGCAGTTCCGAGACAGCCTACGAGCAGTACTTC; length: 13; D: -; J: TRBJ2-7; size: -; V: TRBV6-5
CDR3: CASRKQGMSGNTIYF; DNA: TGTGCCAGCAGAAAACAGGGGATGTCTGGAAACACCATATATTTT; length: 15; D: TRBD1; J: TRBJ1-3; size: -; V: TRBV7-2
CDR3: CASSLGETGGSYEQYF; DNA: TGTGCCAGCAGCTTAGGTGAGACAGGGGGTTCCTACGAGCAGTACTTC; length: 16; D: TRBD1; J: TRBJ2-7; size: -; V: TRBV7-9
CDR3: CASSLTGTHTEAFF; DNA: TGCGCCAGCAGCTTGACAGGGACCCACACTGAAGCTTTCTTT; length: 14; D: -; J: TRBJ1-1; size: -; V: TRBV5-1
CDR3: CASSQAGGPHNEQFF; DNA: TGCGCCAGCAGCCAAGCGGGAGGCCCCCACAATGAGCAGTTCTTC; length: 15; D: TRBD2; J: TRBJ2-1; size: -; V: TRBV5-1
CDR3: CAWSVLLGGRGNTIYF; DNA: TGTGCCTGGAGTGTACTTTTAGGTGGGCGAGGAAACACCATATATTTT; length: 16; D: -; J: TRBJ1-3; size: -; V: TRBV30
CDR3: CASSQGSSGRALLPIYNEQFF; DNA: TGTGCCAGCAGCCAAGGGTCGAGCGGGAGGGCCCTTTTGCCGATATACAATGAGCAGTTCTTC; length: 21; D: TRBD2; J: TRBJ2-1; size: -; V: TRBV4-2
CDR3: CASSPNDYSNQPQHF; DNA: TGTGCCAGCAGCCCGAATGACTATAGTAATCAGCCCCAGCATTTT; length: 15; D: -; J: TRBJ1-5; size: -; V: TRBV4-2
CDR3: CASMTGGRSNQPQHF; DNA: TGTGCCAGTATGACAGGGGGAAGGAGCAATCAGCCCCAGCATTTT; length: 15; D: TRBD1; J: TRBJ1-5; size: -; V: TRBV19
CDR3: CASSLGTSGAQFF; DNA: TGTGCCAGCAGCTTGGGGACTAGCGGTGCGCAGTTCTTC; length: 13; D: TRBD2; J: TRBJ2-1; size: once; V: TRBV11-2
CDR3: CASSFNRGRMNTEAFF; DNA: TGTGCCAGCAGTTTCAACAGGGGGCGGATGAACACTGAAGCTTTCTTT; length: 16; D: TRBD1; J: TRBJ1-1; size: once; V: TRBV7-3
CDR3: CASSSTAYYGYTF; DNA: TGTGCCAGCAGCTCTACAGCCTACTATGGCTACACCTTC; length: 13; D: -; J: TRBJ1-2; size: -; V: TRBV6-5
CDR3: CTSSAYSPSYEQYF; DNA: TGTACCAGCAGTGCTTACAGTCCGTCCTACGAGCAGTACTTC; length: 14; D: -; J: TRBJ2-7; size: -; V: TRBV2
CDR3: CASSLGGTGNQPQHF; DNA: TGCGCCAGCAGCTTGGGGGGGACAGGGAATCAGCCCCAGCATTTT; length: 15; D: TRBD1; J: TRBJ1-5; size: -; V: TRBV5-1
CDR3: CSASGGGEQYF; DNA: TGCAGTGCCTCAGGGGGCGGGGAGCAGTACTTC; length: 11; D: TRBD1; J: TRBJ2-7; size: -; V: TRBV20-1
CDR3: CASSPKGGKQDTQYF; DNA: TGTGCCAGCTCACCTAAAGGCGGGAAGCAGGATACGCAGTATTTT; length: 15; D: -; J: TRBJ2-3; size: -; V: TRBV18
CDR3: CASSLESSGGAGEQYF; DNA: TGTGCCAGCAGCTTAGAATCAAGTGGAGGGGCCGGCGAGCAGTACTTC; length: 16; D: -; J: TRBJ2-7; size: -; V: TRBV11-3
CDR3: CASSLRSPLTLSYNEQFF; DNA: TGCGCCAGCAGCTTGCGGTCACCATTAACGCTATCCTACAATGAGCAGTTCTTC; length: 18; D: -; J: TRBJ2-1; size: -; V: TRBV5-1
CDR3: CAINEGTGSEQYF; DNA: TGTGCCATCAACGAAGGGACAGGATCCGAGCAGTACTTC; length: 13; D: TRBD1; J: TRBJ2-7; size: -; V: TRBV10-3
CDR3: CASSVGRREDTQYF; DNA: TGTGCCAGCAGCGTAGGACGGAGAGAAGATACGCAGTATTTT; length: 14; D: -; J: TRBJ2-3; size: -; V: TRBV9
CDR3: CATSPRPTDTSRGYTF; DNA: TGTGCCACCAGCCCCCGACCCACTGACACTTCGAGAGGCTACACCTTC; length: 16; D: -; J: TRBJ1-2; size: -; V: TRBV15
CDR3: CANSVGQEVTYNEQFF; DNA: TGTGCCAACAGCGTAGGCCAGGAGGTAACCTACAATGAGCAGTTCTTC; length: 16; D: -; J: TRBJ2-1; size: -; V: TRBV9
CDR3: CASSDSGLGNQPQHF; DNA: TGTGCCAGCAGTGACTCGGGACTCGGCAATCAGCCCCAGCATTTT; length: 15; D: -; J: TRBJ1-5; size: -; V: TRBV6-4
CDR3: CASSIARTYTGELFF; DNA: TGTGCCAGTAGTATTGCTAGGACTTACACCGGGGAGCTGTTTTTT; length: 15; D: -; J: TRBJ2-2; size: -; V: TRBV19
CDR3: CASNGGVGTDTQYF; DNA: TGTGCCAGCAACGGAGGGGTCGGCACAGATACGCAGTATTTT; length: 14; D: -; J: TRBJ2-3; size: -; V: TRBV6-1
CDR3: CASSRGQENSPLHF; DNA: TGTGCCAGCTCGAGGGGACAGGAGAATTCACCCCTCCACTTT; length: 14; D: TRBD1; J: TRBJ1-6; size: -; V: TRBV7-8
CDR3: CASSSPGLAASEQFF; DNA: TGTGCCAGTAGTTCTCCGGGACTAGCGGCTTCTGAGCAGTTCTTC; length: 15; D: TRBD2; J: TRBJ2-1; size: -; V: TRBV19
CDR3: CAISAQGGEKLFF; DNA: TGTGCCATCAGTGCGCAGGGGGGAGAAAAACTGTTTTTT; length: 13; D: TRBD1; J: TRBJ1-4; size: -; V: TRBV10-3
CDR3: CASSQRPSGRARQFF; DNA: TGTGCCAGCAGCCAACGACCTAGCGGGAGGGCCCGTCAGTTCTTC; length: 15; D: TRBD2; J: TRBJ2-1; size: -; V: TRBV6-5
CDR3: CASSALAGVSGELFF; DNA: TGTGCCAGCAGCGCACTAGCGGGCGTATCCGGGGAGCTGTTTTTT; length: 15; D: TRBD2; J: TRBJ2-2; size: -; V: TRBV6-5
CDR3: CASNELAEGDEQYF; DNA: TGTGCCAGCAATGAACTAGCGGAAGGGGACGAGCAGTACTTC; length: 14; D: TRBD2; J: TRBJ2-7; size: -; V: TRBV2
CDR3: CAISGVWGDETQYF; DNA: TGTGCCATCAGTGGGGTCTGGGGGGACGAGACCCAGTACTTC; length: 14; D: -; J: TRBJ2-5; size: -; V: TRBV10-3
CDR3: CAGRTTGANTGELFF; DNA: TGTGCCGGGAGAACGACAGGGGCGAACACCGGGGAGCTGTTTTTT; length: 15; D: TRBD1; J: TRBJ2-2; size: -; V: TRBV28
CDR3: CASSLGALLGGETQYF; DNA: TGTGCCAGCAGCTTGGGCGCGCTCCTCGGCGGGGAGACCCAGTACTTC; length: 16; D: -; J: TRBJ2-5; size: -; V: TRBV5-4
CDR3: CAWKRGAYEQYF; DNA: TGTGCCTGGAAGCGGGGAGCCTACGAGCAGTACTTC; length: 12; D: TRBD2; J: TRBJ2-7; size: -; V: TRBV30
CDR3: CASRTGWSDQPQHF; DNA: TGCGCCAGCAGGACGGGGTGGTCCGATCAGCCCCAGCATTTT; length: 14; D: -; J: TRBJ1-5; size: -; V: TRBV5-1
CDR3: CAWRGLGEGHLGKNIQYF; DNA: TGTGCCTGGAGGGGCTTGGGGGAGGGGCATTTGGGCAAAAACATTCAGTACTTC; length: 18; D: TRBD2; J: TRBJ2-4; size: once; V: TRBV30
CDR3: CASSQLAGVGEQFF; DNA: TGTGCCAGCAGCCAACTAGCGGGAGTCGGTGAGCAGTTCTTC; length: 14; D: TRBD2; J: TRBJ2-1; size: -; V: TRBV14
CDR3: CASSERTGAIYNEQFF; DNA: TGTGCCAGCAGTGAAAGGACAGGGGCCATCTACAATGAGCAGTTCTTC; length: 16; D: TRBD1; J: TRBJ2-1; size: -; V: TRBV6-1
CDR3: CSVVRYTGELFF; DNA: TGCAGCGTTGTCAGGTACACCGGGGAGCTGTTTTTT; length: 12; D: -; J: TRBJ2-2; size: -; V: TRBV29-1
CDR3: CASSLRQRNYGYTF; DNA: TGCGCCAGCAGCTTGCGGCAGAGGAACTATGGCTACACCTTC; length: 14; D: -; J: TRBJ1-2; size: once; V: TRBV5-1
CDR3: CASLKTGSEAGELFF; DNA: TGTGCCAGCCTAAAAACAGGGTCCGAGGCCGGGGAGCTGTTTTTT; length: 15; D: -; J: TRBJ2-2; size: -; V: TRBV18
CDR3: CASSPPRGAEKLFF; DNA: TGTGCCAGCAGTCCCCCCCGGGGAGCTGAAAAACTGTTTTTT; length: 14; D: -; J: TRBJ1-4; size: once; V: TRBV28